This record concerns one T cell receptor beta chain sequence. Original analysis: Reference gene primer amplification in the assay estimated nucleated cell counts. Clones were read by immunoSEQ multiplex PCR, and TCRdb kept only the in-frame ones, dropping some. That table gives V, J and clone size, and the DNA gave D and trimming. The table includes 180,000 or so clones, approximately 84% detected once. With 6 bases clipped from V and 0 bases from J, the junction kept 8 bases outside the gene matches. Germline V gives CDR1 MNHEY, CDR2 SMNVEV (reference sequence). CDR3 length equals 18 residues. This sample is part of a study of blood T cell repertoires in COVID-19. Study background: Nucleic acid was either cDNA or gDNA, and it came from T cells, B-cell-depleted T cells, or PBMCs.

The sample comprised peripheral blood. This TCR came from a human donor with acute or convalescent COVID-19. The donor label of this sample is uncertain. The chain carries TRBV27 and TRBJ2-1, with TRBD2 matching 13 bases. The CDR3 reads CASSPGLAGISSYNEQFF. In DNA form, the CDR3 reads TGTGCCAGCAGCCCGGGACTAGCGGGAATTAGCTCCTACAATGAGCAGTTCTTC.